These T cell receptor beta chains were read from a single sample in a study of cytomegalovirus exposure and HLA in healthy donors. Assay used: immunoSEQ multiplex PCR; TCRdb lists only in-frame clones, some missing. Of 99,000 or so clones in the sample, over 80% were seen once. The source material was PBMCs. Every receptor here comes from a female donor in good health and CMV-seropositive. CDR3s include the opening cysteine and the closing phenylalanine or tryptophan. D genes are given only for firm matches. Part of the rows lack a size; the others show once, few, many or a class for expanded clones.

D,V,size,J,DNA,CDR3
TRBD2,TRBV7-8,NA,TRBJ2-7,TGTGCCAGCAGCTTACTTGCTAGCGGGATGAAATACGAGCAGTACTTC,CASSLLASGMKYEQYF
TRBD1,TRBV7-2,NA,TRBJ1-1,TGTGCCAGCAGCTTAGAAGGTGTGACAGGGGTGAACGCTTTCTTT,CASSLEGVTGVNAFF
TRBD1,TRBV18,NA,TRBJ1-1,TGTGCCAGCTCACTCACCGGGACAGGGGGCCCCTTGAACACTGAAGCTTTCTTT,CASSLTGTGGPLNTEAFF
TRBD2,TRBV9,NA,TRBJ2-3,TGTGCCAGCAGCGGCTACGGGGGGGCGTCAGATACGCAGTATTTT,CASSGYGGASDTQYF
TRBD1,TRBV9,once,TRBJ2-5,TGTGCCAGCAGCTACGGGACAGGGGGACAAGAGACCCAGTACTTC,CASSYGTGGQETQYF
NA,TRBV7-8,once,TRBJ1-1,TGTGCCAGCAGCCGCAACAGGGACACTGAAGCTTTCTTT,CASSRNRDTEAFF
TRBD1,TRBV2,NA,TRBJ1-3,TGTGCCAGCAGTGACCGACAGGGATTCTCTGGAAACACCATATATTTT,CASSDRQGFSGNTIYF
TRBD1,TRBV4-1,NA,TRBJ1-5,TGCGCCAGCAGCCAAGCCGGGGGAGTGACAGGGAGGCAGCCCCAGCATTTT,CASSQAGGVTGRQPQHF
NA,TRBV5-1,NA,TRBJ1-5,TGCGCCAGCAGCTTGGTTGGAGGGGGGGATCAGCCCCAGCATTTT,CASSLVGGGDQPQHF
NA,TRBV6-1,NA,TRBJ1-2,TGTGCCAGCAGTGAAGGTGGGGGCAACTATGGCTACACCTTC,CASSEGGGNYGYTF
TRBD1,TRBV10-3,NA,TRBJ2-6,TGTGCCATCAGCCCAGGACAGGGCCAGGGGGGGGCCAACGTCCTGACTTTC,CAISPGQGQGGANVLTF
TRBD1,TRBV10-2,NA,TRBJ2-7,TGCGCCAGCAGTGAGTCTGACAGGGGGGATTACGAGCAGTATTTC,CASSESDRGDYEQYF
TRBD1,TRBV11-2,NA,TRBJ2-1,TGTGCCAGCAGCCTCATCGGACAGGGGGCGCAAAATGAGCAGTTCTTC,CASSLIGQGAQNEQFF
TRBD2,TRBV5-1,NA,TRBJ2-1,TGCGCCAGCAGCTTGGGCGGGGGGGCCGATGAGCAGTTCTTC,CASSLGGGADEQFF
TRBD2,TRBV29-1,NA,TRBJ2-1,TGCAGCGTTGAAGATACGGCTAGCGGGAGAGATGGTGAGCAGTTCTTC,CSVEDTASGRDGEQFF
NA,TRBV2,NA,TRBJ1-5,TGTGCCAGCATATCAGGGCTCGGTAATCAGCCCCAGCATTTT,CASISGLGNQPQHF